This record covers a single T cell receptor beta chain. Per the original data handling: Quantification of nucleated cells was approximated via reference gene primer amplification. The method was immunoSEQ multiplex PCR; TCRdb's version includes in-frame clones alone and lacks a portion of them. V and J calls and clone size are copied from that table; D and trimming were computed from the DNA. The table lists 250,000 to 350,000 clones, roughly 83% of them singletons. The data belong to a study of blood T cell repertoires in COVID-19. Turning to the study itself: Acute-phase and convalescent COVID-19 samples originated in the United States, Italy and Spain. In each case, the material was cDNA or gDNA derived from T cells, B-cell-depleted T cells, or PBMCs.

Seattle researchers signed up patients amid active infection and tracked them longitudinally. The receptor was isolated from a human donor with COVID-19, enrolled during active disease. The donor label of this sample is uncertain. Sequenced input: peripheral blood.

CDR3 in amino acids: CASSSRGQGGYEQYF. The CDR3 DNA follows: TGTGCCAGCAGTTCCCGGGGACAGGGTGGATACGAGCAGTACTTC. This chain links TRBV6-5 with TRBJ2-7; 9 nucleotides agree with TRBD1. There are 15 residues in the CDR3. J gave up 4 bases and V 4 bases, and 8 bases lay outside the gene matches. The germline CDR1 and CDR2 sequences are MNHEY and SVGAGI.